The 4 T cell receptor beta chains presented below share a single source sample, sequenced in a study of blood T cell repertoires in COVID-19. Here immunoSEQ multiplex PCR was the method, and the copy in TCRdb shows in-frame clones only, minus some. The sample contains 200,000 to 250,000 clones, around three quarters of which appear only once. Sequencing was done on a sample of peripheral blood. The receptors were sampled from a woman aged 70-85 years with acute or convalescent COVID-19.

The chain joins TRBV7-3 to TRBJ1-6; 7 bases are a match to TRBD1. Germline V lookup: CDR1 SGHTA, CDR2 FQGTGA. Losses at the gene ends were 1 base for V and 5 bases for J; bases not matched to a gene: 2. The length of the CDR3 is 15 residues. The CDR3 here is CASSLSGTDNSPLHF. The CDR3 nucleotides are TGTGCCAGCAGCTTAAGTGGGACAGATAATTCACCCCTCCACTTT.

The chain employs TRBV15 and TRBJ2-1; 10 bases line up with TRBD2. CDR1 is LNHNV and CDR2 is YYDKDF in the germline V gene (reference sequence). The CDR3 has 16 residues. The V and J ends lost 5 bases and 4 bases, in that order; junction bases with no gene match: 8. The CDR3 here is CATSPPTSGLYNEQFF. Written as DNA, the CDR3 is TGTGCCACCAGCCCGCCGACTAGCGGGCTTTACAATGAGCAGTTCTTC.

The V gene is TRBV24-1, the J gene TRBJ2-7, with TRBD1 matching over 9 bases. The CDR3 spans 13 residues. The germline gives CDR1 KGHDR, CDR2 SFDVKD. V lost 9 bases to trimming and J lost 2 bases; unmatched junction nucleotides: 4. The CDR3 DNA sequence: TGTGCCACCGGGACAGGGAGCACCTACGAGCAGTACTTC. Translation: CATGTGSTYEQYF.

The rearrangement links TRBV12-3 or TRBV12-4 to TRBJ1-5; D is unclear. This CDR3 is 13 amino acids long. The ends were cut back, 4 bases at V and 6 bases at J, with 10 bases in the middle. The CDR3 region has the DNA TGTGCCAGCAGTTCCCCGCAAGCTCAGCCCCAGCATTTT. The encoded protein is CASSSPQAQPQHF.